This T cell receptor beta chain derives from a study of neurological immune-mediated disorders (dated by TCRdb to between 2018 and 2021). About the full investigation: Among the approximately 34 multiple sclerosis patients, relapsing-remitting MS accounted for about 31 and secondary progressive MS accounted for 3. Peripheral blood TCR-beta repertoires from HTLV-I-associated myelopathy (HAM/TSP) patients, multiple sclerosis patients and healthy controls were compared by UMI-based sequencing. Alongside PBMC samples, the set of 80 to 130 TCR-beta libraries contained longitudinal samples, technical triplicates, and paired CD4+ and CD8+ T-cell subsets that had been sorted. The cohort was made up of 60 to 75 subjects, consisting of some 15 HAM/TSP patients, approximately 35 multiple sclerosis patients and approximately 20 healthy controls. Overall study outcomes, separate from this receptor: No association of the MS cluster with clinical or MRI features was observed, and the need for larger cohorts was stated by the authors. Repertoires from 18 of 34 MS patients were grouped by phylogenetic analysis into a cluster of related CDR3 sequences, suggesting a possible repertoire-level signature. TCR clonal expansion was greatest in HAM/TSP patients and smallest in MS patients, who ranked below even healthy controls. No identical CDR3 amino acid sequences were found to be shared among expanded clones across subjects, suggesting that TCR-beta repertoires were private in all groups.

To synthesize cDNA, template-switch 5'RACE was performed with a primer carrying a 10-nucleotide random unique molecular identifier so that each TCR transcript was tagged. Over 190 million TCR-beta sequences, covering 15-18 subjects, were produced in each sequencing run. The RNeasy kit was used for extraction of total RNA. Using the KAPA Real-time Library Amplification kit, TCR-beta VDJ regions were amplified with primers for the TCR constant region and the 5'RACE anchor. Sample indexes and Illumina adaptors were added in a first PCR, and a second PCR then increased library yield. The roughly 650 bp TCR product was size-selected on a 2% E-gel SizeSelection system after Ampure bead purification. Before pooling, libraries had their quality checked on a Bioanalyzer, their concentration measured with Qubit, and their quantity determined with the Kapa Library Quantification kit. An Illumina HiSeq 2500 was used to sequence the libraries paired-end at 2 x 150 bp. To increase sequence diversity, about 24-32% phiX was spiked into each library pool. Regarding the original processing steps: The UMI-based MiGEC pipeline processed quality-filtered reads and removed over 90% of raw TCR sequences during error correction. VDJ genes were aligned to IMGT germline references, and each clonotype was defined by a unique CDR3 amino acid sequence together with V-J genes. Clonal expansion, Shannon diversity and CDR3 relatedness were evaluated with VDJtools (CalcPairwiseDistances, ClusterSamples), while phylogenetic trees were built in CLCbio workbench. Expanded clones were defined as having at least 8 unique UMIs, based on coefficient-of-variation modelling across technical triplicates. Through fastp at Q25 and MiXCR, TCRdb rebuilt clones from the public reads, retaining in-frame beta chains. Records with the same CDR3 protein are collapsed into one entry carrying the most frequent genes and DNA. The V and J calls come from TCRdb's annotation, not from the publication. Present in this sample are approximately 60,000 distinct CDR3 sequences, more than 4% of which were seen just once. The ten largest make up approximately 2.8% of the sample.

Unsorted PBMC libraries were generated from 2 million PBMCs stored in RNAlater at -80 °C until RNA extraction. The multiple sclerosis patients were enrolled in a US clinical protocol that evaluated disease progression with magnetic resonance imaging. Peripheral blood was subjected to Ficoll-Hypaque density gradient centrifugation to isolate PBMCs, which were then cryopreserved in liquid nitrogen. This clonotype was seen at least ten times. Its antigen remains unidentified. Per-base quality was not reported, and no clone a single base away is much larger than it. The germline V gene (reference sequence) sets CDR1 to DFQATT and CDR2 to SNEGSKA. The CDR3 runs 18 residues from the cysteine to the phenylalanine. Left in the record is the CDR3 DNA by itself, 54 bases read in frame from the first base. V loses 4 bases, J loses 1 base, and the germline ends lie 25 bases apart.

The chain was built from TRBV20-1 and TRBJ1-1; TRBD1 could be the D gene, as 5 bases match. Sequencing used PBMCs. The clonotype comes from a middle-aged man with multiple sclerosis. In nucleotides, the sequence is TGCAGTGCTAACGGGCTGGGGAGAAAAACAGGCGCGAACACTGAAGCTTTCTTT. Its product reads: CSANGLGRKTGANTEAFF.